Shown below are 10 T cell receptor beta chains from a single sample sequenced in a study of shared clonotypes between healthy human individuals (TCRdb year 2020). Library prep was done by the immunoSEQ multiplex PCR assay. Held by TCRdb, this immuneACCESS table contains in-frame sequences only and omits some clones. Under half of the omission traces to an unresolved V gene where checked; the cause of the rest is unknown. The sample has 1,500,000 or so clones on record, 96% of them singletons. The ten largest clonotypes hold about 1.2% of the sample. Material for sequencing was naive CD4+ T cells sorted from blood. The cell subset or site label here, explained by the study, means: CD45RA+ positively selected. The receptors originated from a man aged 25-45 years in good health.

The chain has TRBV30 and TRBJ2-7; 8 positions match TRBD2. Germline V gene data show CDR1 as GTSNPN and CDR2 as SVGIG (reference sequence). Trimming at V came to 2 bases and at J to 5 bases, leaving 8 bases not matched to a gene. The CDR3 contains 14 residues. CDR3 loop: CAWSSWSGSDEQYF. As DNA, the CDR3 is TGTGCCTGGAGTTCGTGGAGCGGGAGTGACGAGCAGTACTTC.

The CDR3 is CASSLPSGRLNTQYF. CDR3 nucleotides: TGTGCCAGCAGCTTGCCCAGCGGGAGGCTCAATACGCAGTATTTT. V usage is TRBV5-7 and J usage is TRBJ2-3, with TRBD2 identical over 9 bases. TRBV5-7 falls under the ORF class, with uncertain function. This CDR3 region has 15 residues. V was clipped by 1 base and J by 7 bases; unmatched bases: 7.

The V call is TRBV7-9, the J call TRBJ2-5, with 8 bases lining up with TRBD1. There are 13 residues in the CDR3. Germline V lookup: CDR1 SEHNR, CDR2 FQNEAQ (reference sequence). With 3 bases clipped from V and 7 bases from J, the junction kept 4 bases outside the gene matches. For the CDR3, the DNA is TGTGCCAGCAGCTTCGACACAGGGGGGACCCAGTACTTC. Amino acids: CASSFDTGGTQYF.

This chain connects TRBV7-6 to TRBJ2-7; 12 bases are a match to TRBD1. The trim removed 2 bases at V and 6 bases at J, leaving 8 bases unmatched. The CDR3 has 16 amino acids. Per germline, CDR1 SGHVS and CDR2 FNYEAQ. CDR3 amino acids: CASSLSPGQGAVEQYF. CDR3 DNA: TGTGCCAGCAGCTTATCGCCGGGACAGGGGGCTGTCGAGCAGTACTTC.

The V gene is TRBV5-4, the J gene TRBJ1-1; D remains ambiguous. The germline CDR1 and CDR2 sequences are SGHNT and YYREEE (reference sequence). CDR3 length equals 15 residues. Trimming pared 5 bases from V and 0 bases from J, leaving 14 bases between. The CDR3 sequence is CASRRGSPMNTEAFF. CDR3 bases: TGTGCCAGCAGGCGGGGATCCCCAATGAACACTGAAGCTTTCTTT.

The chain recombines TRBV11-2 with TRBJ1-4; TRBD1 aligns across 8 bases. The CDR3 consists of 14 residues. V lost 6 bases to trimming and J lost 7 bases; unmatched junction nucleotides: 7. The germline gives CDR1 SGHAT, CDR2 FQNNGV. The CDR3 DNA reads as TGTGCCAGCAGTCGCGGGGGGACAGGTGAAAAACTGTTTTTT. Protein sequence: CASSRGGTGEKLFF.

The CDR3 sequence: CAWSRGNGQPQHF. The CDR3 DNA reads as TGTGCCTGGAGCAGGGGGAACGGTCAGCCCCAGCATTTT. The chain combines TRBV30 with TRBJ1-5; 7 bases are a match to TRBD1. CDR3 length: 13 residues. Trimming at V came to 3 bases and at J to 6 bases, leaving 5 bases not matched to a gene. The germline V gene encodes CDR1 GTSNPN and CDR2 SVGIG (reference sequence).

V gene TRBV5-1 combines with J gene TRBJ2-3, with TRBD1 matching over 8 bases. The V gene end was trimmed by 0 bases and the J gene end by 2 bases; junction bases not matched to a gene: 5. Looked up from germline, CDR1 is SGHRS and CDR2 is YFSETQ. This CDR3 has 16 residues. The CDR3 loop is CASSLDLRGPTDTQYF. CDR3 nucleotides: TGCGCCAGCAGCTTGGACCTCAGGGGGCCCACAGATACGCAGTATTTT.

This chain uses TRBV6-1 with TRBJ1-1; D might be TRBD1 (6 bases). Germline V lookup: CDR1 MNHNS, CDR2 SASEGT. The V and J ends lost 2 bases and 2 bases respectively, with 24 bases between them. The CDR3 covers 19 residues. The CDR3 DNA sequence: TGTGCCAGCAGTGAATTCCTCAAGAATCGTTGGGGGCCTAACACTGAAGCTTTCTTT. It yields the protein CASSEFLKNRWGPNTEAFF.

This sequence joins TRBV5-1 and TRBJ2-1, with a tentative D call TRBD2 (5 bases). The CDR3 spans 15 residues. Germline-derived CDR1 and CDR2 are SGHRS and YFSETQ. Trimming cost V 3 bases and J 2 bases, with 12 bases left between them. The CDR3 DNA reads TGCGCCAGCAGCTCCACGCGGGTGGCCTACAATGAGCAGTTCTTC. It is translated as CASSSTRVAYNEQFF.